Below are 27 T cell receptor beta chains sequenced from a single sample in a study of T cell repertoires in cytomegalovirus infection. TCRdb reanalysed the reads using MiXCR and keeps one entry per CDR3 protein. The sample contains about 740,000 distinct CDR3 sequences, 35% to 40% of which appear only once. Sample: PBMCs. The receptors were gathered from a human donor in good health (CMV status not recorded). Some clones in this sample may be carry-over from other donors' samples.

Ten or more counts support this clonotype. The chain joins TRBV7-2 to TRBJ1-4, with D unclear. Germline CDR1 SGHTA, CDR2 FQGNSA. The ends were cut back, 1 base at V and 8 bases at J, with 8 bases in the middle. This CDR3 has 13 amino acids. The CDR3 sequence is CASSLVAREKLFF. The CDR3 region has the DNA TGTGCCAGCAGCTTAGTAGCAAGAGAAAAACTGTTTTTT.

In nucleotides, the CDR3 is TGTGCCTGGAGTTCGACGGAGACAGGGAGCTCTGGAAACACCATATATTTT. Translating it yields CAWSSTETGSSGNTIYF. This chain joins TRBV30 and TRBJ1-3; 7 nucleotides line up with TRBD1. V gave up 2 bases and J gave up 0 bases; unmatched junction bases: 10. The germline V gene encodes CDR1 GTSNPN and CDR2 SVGIG (reference sequence). The CDR3 spans 17 residues.

This clonotype showed up many times. This chain connects TRBV28 to TRBJ2-7, with D perhaps TRBD2 (5 bases). The V gene lost 2 bases and the J gene lost 6 bases, with 14 bases spanning the gap. CDR3 length: 14 amino acids. Germline lookup yields CDR1 MDHEN and CDR2 SYDVKM. In DNA, the CDR3 is TGTGCCAGCAGTTTAGGGCTAGCACTTGTCGAGCAGTACTTC. Amino acid sequence: CASSLGLALVEQYF.

This clonotype has just a few counts. The chain links TRBV27 to TRBJ2-4; D is possibly TRBD2 (6 bases). The CDR3 is made up of 16 amino acids. The germline gives CDR1 MNHEY, CDR2 SMNVEV (reference sequence). V was shortened by 5 bases and J by 0 bases, with 14 bases between the two germline ends. The CDR3 here is CASSPRLAVAKNIQYF. Written as DNA, the CDR3 is TGTGCCAGCAGTCCCCGTTTAGCGGTAGCCAAAAACATTCAGTACTTC.

Written as DNA, the CDR3 is TGTGCCAGCAGTGCAGATCCCCTGCGCCTCACAGATACGCAGTATTTT. Protein: CASSADPLRLTDTQYF. This chain uses TRBV27 with TRBJ2-3; unclear D gene. The germline CDR1 and CDR2 sequences are MNHEY and SMNVEV (reference sequence). Between the trimmed V and J ends, which lost 5 bases and 2 bases, there was a span of 17 bases. The CDR3 extends over 16 amino acids.

Points on this clonotype: A much larger clone lies a single base off, so this may be a read error. This chain uses TRBV7-2 with TRBJ1-6, with D unclear. CDR1 SGHTA and CDR2 FQGNSA come from the germline V gene. The CDR3 length is 13 residues. The chain's CDR3 is CASSLQRDSPFHF. CDR3 coding DNA: TGTGCCAGCAGCTTACAGCGGGATTCACCCTTCCACTTT.

This clonotype was observed a handful of times. V gene TRBV11-2 combines with J gene TRBJ1-1; D remains ambiguous. CDR1 SGHAT and CDR2 FQNNGV come from the germline V gene. With 5 bases removed from V and 5 bases from J, the gap between germline ends came to 18 bases. The CDR3 covers 15 residues. The CDR3 coding sequence is TGTGCCAGCAGCCCGGGGTGGGGAGCGACTACTGAAGCTTTCTTT. This encodes CASSPGWGATTEAFF.

This clonotype has at least ten counts. The rearrangement joins TRBV7-8 to TRBJ2-3; D is perhaps TRBD2 (6 bases). This CDR3 spans 15 amino acids. V dropped 5 bases and J dropped 4 bases, with 16 bases sitting between them. The germline V gene encodes CDR1 SGHVS and CDR2 FQNEAQ. CDR3 in amino acids: CASSVSGGKADTQYF. CDR3 DNA sequence: TGTGCCAGCAGCGTTAGCGGAGGAAAAGCAGATACGCAGTATTTT. The whole variable domain, filled in from reference TRBV7-8 and TRBJ2-3, reads GAGVSQSPRYKVAKRGQDVALRCDPISGHVSLFWYQQALGQGPEFLTYFQNEAQLDKSGLPSDRFFAERPEGSVSTLKIQRTQQEDSAVYLCASSVSGGKADTQYFGPGTRLTVL.

Only a few counts were recorded for this clonotype. This sequence joins TRBV19 and TRBJ2-1; 8 bases map to TRBD2. The V gene's germline CDR1 is LNHDA and CDR2 SQIVND (reference sequence). J lost 7 bases, V lost 3 bases, and 2 bases had no gene match. This CDR3 contains 13 residues. The CDR3 reads CASSIIAGNEQFF. In DNA, the CDR3 is TGTGCCAGTAGTATCATAGCGGGAAATGAGCAGTTCTTC.

This clonotype has ten or more counts. This sequence joins TRBV7-9 and TRBJ1-1; D gene unclear. The V gene lost 5 bases and the J gene lost 7 bases, with 14 bases spanning the gap. The germline CDR1 and CDR2 sequences are SEHNR and FQNEAQ (reference sequence). The CDR3 has 13 amino acids. CDR3 bases: TGTGCCAGCAGCCAGCGAGTGACACATGAAGCTTTCTTT. It codes for CASSQRVTHEAFF.

The chain carries TRBV14 and TRBJ2-7; 7 nucleotides line up with TRBD2. Germline V CDR1 and CDR2: SGHDN, FVKESK. V dropped 0 bases and J dropped 3; count of bases not matched to a gene: 5. The CDR3 sequence is 15 residues long. CDR3 coding DNA: TGTGCCAGCAGCCAAGAGGGAGGGGTAGTCTACGAGCAGTACTTC. Its protein is CASSQEGGVVYEQYF.

This chain links TRBV19 with TRBJ2-2; 8 bases are a match to TRBD1. The germline V gene encodes CDR1 LNHDA and CDR2 SQIVND (reference sequence). After removal of 1 base from V and 5 bases from J, the junction contained 12 bases not matched to a gene. The CDR3 has 18 amino acids. The CDR3 loop reads CASSIVGGGQGGTGELFF. DNA for the CDR3: TGTGCCAGTAGTATAGTAGGAGGTGGACAGGGTGGAACCGGGGAGCTGTTTTTT.

The rearrangement joins TRBV7-2 to TRBJ2-5; D remains ambiguous. Looked up from germline, CDR1 is SGHTA and CDR2 is FQGNSA. This CDR3 has 11 amino acids. Trimming removed 7 bases from V and 3 bases from J, with 6 bases in between. CDR3 sequence: CASTTKETQYF. In DNA form, the CDR3 reads TGTGCCAGCACGACCAAAGAGACCCAGTACTTC.

This clonotype came up many times. The chain carries TRBV28 and TRBJ2-1, with no clear D. CDR3 length: 12 residues. V was shortened by 5 bases and J by 8 bases, with 10 bases between the two germline ends. CDR1 is MDHEN and CDR2 is SYDVKM in the germline V gene. CDR3: CASSRSLDEQFF. In DNA, the CDR3 is TGTGCCAGCAGTCGATCCCTGGATGAGCAGTTCTTC.

This sequence joins TRBV12-3 or TRBV12-4 and TRBJ2-4; a possible D gene is TRBD2 (6 bases). The V end was cut by 5 bases, the J end by 0 bases, with 20 bases between. CDR3 length: 18 residues. The CDR3 spells CASSAGDFLELAKNIQYF. As DNA, the CDR3 is TGTGCCAGCAGTGCCGGGGACTTCCTCGAACTAGCCAAAAACATTCAGTACTTC.

Worth noting for this clonotype: A much larger clone lies a single base off, so this may be a read error. The V and J genes are TRBV6-1 and TRBJ2-5; D ambiguous. V was cut by 6 bases and J by 5 bases, with 13 bases left in between. CDR3 length equals 13 residues. The germline V gene has CDR1 MNHNS and CDR2 SASEGT. The CDR3, as DNA: TGTGCCAGCAGGGATTGGGCGCTGGAGACCCAGTACTTC. Translation: CASRDWALETQYF.

CDR3 amino acids: CSADRGETQYF. CDR3 DNA: TGCAGTGCCGACAGGGGAGAGACCCAGTACTTC. The chain joins TRBV20-1 to TRBJ2-5; TRBD1 matches 8 bases. V gave up 6 bases and J gave up 4 bases; unmatched junction bases: 1. CDR1 is DFQATT and CDR2 is SNEGSKA in the germline V gene (reference sequence). The CDR3 extends over 11 amino acids.

This sequence joins TRBV28 and TRBJ2-3; no reliable D call. The CDR3 contains 11 residues. Germline lookup yields CDR1 MDHEN and CDR2 SYDVKM. V was cut by 3 bases and J by 9 bases, with 7 bases left in between. The CDR3 DNA sequence: TGTGCCAGCAGTTTTTCGCCCACGCAGTATTTT. Translating it yields CASSFSPTQYF.

Only a few counts were recorded for this clonotype. The junction does not match germline at one end; this may be a read error. The chain links TRBV11-2 to TRBJ1-1; no reliable D call. The germline V gene encodes CDR1 SGHAT and CDR2 FQNNGV. The CDR3 sequence is 9 residues long. The CDR3 loop is CASSLNSEF. The CDR3, as DNA: TGTGCCAGCAGCTTAAATTCTGAATTT. The variable domain in full, completed from reference TRBV11-2 and TRBJ1-1, reads EAGVAQSPRYKIIEKRQSVAFWCNPISGHATLYWYQQILGQGPKLLIQFQNNGVVDDSQLPKDRFSAERLKGVDSTLKIQPAKLEDSAVYLCASSLNSEFGQGTRLTVV.

The J gene is TRBJ1-6, the V gene TRBV4-2; D ambiguous. Trimming cost V 0 bases and J 4 bases, with 7 bases left between them. Germline CDR1 is LGHNA and CDR2 is YNFKEQ. The CDR3 extends over 15 amino acids. The CDR3 loop is CASSQDWQYNSPLHF. The CDR3 DNA is TGTGCCAGCAGCCAAGATTGGCAGTATAATTCACCCCTCCACTTT.

The chain combines TRBV28 with TRBJ2-7; TRBD2 aligns across 10 bases. The germline V gene encodes CDR1 MDHEN and CDR2 SYDVKM. The CDR3 sequence is 15 residues long. J lost 7 bases, V lost 2 bases, and 8 bases had no gene match. The CDR3 bases are TGTGCCAGCAGTTTAAGGCTAGCGGGAGCAGGTGAGCAGTACTTC. Residues: CASSLRLAGAGEQYF.

The J gene is TRBJ2-1, the V gene TRBV2; 7 positions agree with TRBD1. Looked up from germline, CDR1 is SNHLY and CDR2 is FYNNEI. Trimming removed 5 bases from V and 4 bases from J; junction bases left unmatched: 5. The CDR3 length is 14 residues. The CDR3 here is CASSYRGLYNEQFF. In DNA, the CDR3 is TGTGCCAGCAGTTACAGGGGCCTATACAATGAGCAGTTCTTC.

This chain links TRBV29-1 with TRBJ2-3; D gene ambiguous. Per germline, CDR1 SQVTM and CDR2 ANQGSEA. This CDR3 has 11 residues. Trimming removed 7 bases from V and 3 bases from J, with 8 bases in between. For the CDR3, the DNA is TGCAGCGCCGGAGTGACAGATACGCAGTATTTT. Translated: CSAGVTDTQYF.

The genes are TRBV7-8 and TRBJ1-1, with no clear D. CDR3 size: 14 residues. CDR1 is SGHVS and CDR2 is FQNEAQ in the germline V gene. V was cut by 1 base and J by 1 base, with 7 bases left in between. For the CDR3, the DNA is TGTGCCAGCAGCTTAGTAGGGCAGAACACTGAAGCTTTCTTT. It encodes CASSLVGQNTEAFF.

As regards this clonotype: One end of the junction fails to match germline, which may point to a read error. The V call is TRBV10-3, the J call TRBJ1-1; TRBD1 is a possible D gene (6 bases). CDR1 and CDR2 (germline): ENHRY, SYGVKD. The CDR3 length is 16 residues. CDR3 nucleotides: TGTGCCACCAGTAGGGGAACAGGGCGGGTGAACACTGAAGCTTTCTTT. Its protein is CATSRGTGRVNTEAFF.

This rearrangement joins TRBV5-4 to TRBJ2-3, with 9 bases that match TRBD1. V gave up 4 bases and J gave up 6 bases; unmatched junction bases: 9. Germline V gene data show CDR1 as SGHNT and CDR2 as YYREEE (reference sequence). The CDR3 spans 15 residues. CDR3 sequence: CASSDGGQGPDTQYF. For the CDR3, the DNA is TGTGCCAGCAGCGACGGAGGACAGGGGCCCGATACGCAGTATTTT.

About this clonotype itself: Because it lacks the conserved phenylalanine or tryptophan at the end, this CDR3 is likely a read error. The rearrangement joins TRBV28 to TRBJ2-3; D unresolved. Germline CDR1 reads MDHEN; CDR2 reads SYDVKM. The CDR3 runs 14 residues. CDR3 DNA sequence: TGTGCCAGCAGTTCCTCCCCAGGCACATATACTCAGTATGTT. This sequence encodes CASSSSPGTYTQYV.